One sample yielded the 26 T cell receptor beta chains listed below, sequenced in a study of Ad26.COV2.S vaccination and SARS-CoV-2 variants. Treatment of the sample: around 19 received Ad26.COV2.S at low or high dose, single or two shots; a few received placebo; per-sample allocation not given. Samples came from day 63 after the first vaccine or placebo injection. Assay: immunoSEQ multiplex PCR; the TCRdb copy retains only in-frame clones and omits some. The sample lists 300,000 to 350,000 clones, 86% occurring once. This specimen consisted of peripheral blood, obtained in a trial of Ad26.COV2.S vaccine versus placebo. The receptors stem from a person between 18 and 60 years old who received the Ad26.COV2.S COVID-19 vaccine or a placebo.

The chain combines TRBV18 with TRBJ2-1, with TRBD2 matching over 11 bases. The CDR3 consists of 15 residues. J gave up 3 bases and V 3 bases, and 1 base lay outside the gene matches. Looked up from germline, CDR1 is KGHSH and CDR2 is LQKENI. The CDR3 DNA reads TGTGCCAGCTCACCTCTAGCGGGGGGCTACAATGAGCAGTTCTTC. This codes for CASSPLAGGYNEQFF.

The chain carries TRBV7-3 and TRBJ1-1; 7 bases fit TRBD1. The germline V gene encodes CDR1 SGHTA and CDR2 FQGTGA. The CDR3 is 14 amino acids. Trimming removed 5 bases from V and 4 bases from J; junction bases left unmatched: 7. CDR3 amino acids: CASSPTGVGTEAFF. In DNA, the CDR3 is TGTGCCAGCAGCCCTACAGGGGTCGGCACTGAAGCTTTCTTT.

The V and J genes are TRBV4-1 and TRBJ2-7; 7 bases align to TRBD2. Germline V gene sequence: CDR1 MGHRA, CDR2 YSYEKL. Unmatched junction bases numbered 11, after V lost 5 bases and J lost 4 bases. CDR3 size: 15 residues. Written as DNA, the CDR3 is TGCGCCAGCAGCTCTTCTAGGCCTAGCGGTTACGAGCAGTACTTC. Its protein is CASSSSRPSGYEQYF.

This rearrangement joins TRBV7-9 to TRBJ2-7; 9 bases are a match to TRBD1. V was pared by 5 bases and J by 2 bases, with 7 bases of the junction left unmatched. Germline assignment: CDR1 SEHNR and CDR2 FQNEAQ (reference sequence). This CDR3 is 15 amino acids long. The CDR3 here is CASSNRDRVTYEQYF. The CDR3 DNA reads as TGTGCCAGCAGCAACCGGGACAGGGTCACCTACGAGCAGTACTTC. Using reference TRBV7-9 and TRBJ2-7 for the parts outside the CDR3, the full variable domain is DTGVSQNPRHKITKRGQNVTFRCDPISEHNRLYWYRQTLGQGPEFLTYFQNEAQLEKSRLLSDRFSAERPKGSFSTLEIQRTEQGDSAMYLCASSNRDRVTYEQYFGPGTRLTVT.

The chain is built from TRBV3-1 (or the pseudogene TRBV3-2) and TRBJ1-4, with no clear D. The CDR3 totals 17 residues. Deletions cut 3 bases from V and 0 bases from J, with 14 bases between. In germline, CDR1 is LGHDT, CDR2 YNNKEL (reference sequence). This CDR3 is CASSHPVGHATNEKLFF. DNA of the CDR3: TGTGCCAGCAGCCACCCAGTTGGGCATGCAACTAATGAAAAACTGTTTTTT.

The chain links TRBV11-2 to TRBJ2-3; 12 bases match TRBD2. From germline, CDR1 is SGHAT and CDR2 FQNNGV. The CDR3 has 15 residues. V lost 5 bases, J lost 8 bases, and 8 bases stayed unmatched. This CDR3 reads CASSLETSGRGTQYF. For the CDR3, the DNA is TGTGCCAGCAGCCTGGAGACTAGCGGGAGAGGTACGCAGTATTTT.

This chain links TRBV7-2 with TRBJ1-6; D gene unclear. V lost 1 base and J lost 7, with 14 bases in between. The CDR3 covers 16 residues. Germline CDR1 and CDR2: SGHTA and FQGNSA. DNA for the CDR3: TGTGCCAGCAGCTTAGGCGGGGAGGGAGGGAATTCACCCCTCCACTTT. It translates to CASSLGGEGGNSPLHF.

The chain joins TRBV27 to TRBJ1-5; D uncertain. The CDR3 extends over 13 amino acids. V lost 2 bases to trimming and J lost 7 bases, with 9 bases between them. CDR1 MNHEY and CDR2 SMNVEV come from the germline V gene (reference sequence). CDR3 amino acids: CASSLRQGQPQHF. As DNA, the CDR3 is TGTGCCAGCAGTTTAAGGCAAGGGCAGCCCCAGCATTTT.

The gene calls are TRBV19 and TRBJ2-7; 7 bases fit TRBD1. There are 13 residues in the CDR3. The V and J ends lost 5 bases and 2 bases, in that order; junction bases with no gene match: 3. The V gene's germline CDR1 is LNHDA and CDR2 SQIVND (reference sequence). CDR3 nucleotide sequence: TGTGCCAGTAGTTCGACAGGGACCTACGAGCAGTACTTC. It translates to CASSSTGTYEQYF. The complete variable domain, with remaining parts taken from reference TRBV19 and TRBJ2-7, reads DGGITQSPKYLFRKEGQNVTLSCEQNLNHDAMYWYRQDPGQGLRLIYYSQIVNDFQKGDIAEGYSVSREKKESFPLTVTSAQKNPTAFYLCASSSTGTYEQYFGPGTRLTVT.

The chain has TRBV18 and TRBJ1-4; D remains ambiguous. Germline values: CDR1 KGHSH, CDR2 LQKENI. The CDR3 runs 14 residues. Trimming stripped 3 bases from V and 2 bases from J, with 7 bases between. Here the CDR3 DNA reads TGTGCCAGCTCACCCGTTGAGACTAATGAAAAACTGTTTTTT. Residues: CASSPVETNEKLFF.

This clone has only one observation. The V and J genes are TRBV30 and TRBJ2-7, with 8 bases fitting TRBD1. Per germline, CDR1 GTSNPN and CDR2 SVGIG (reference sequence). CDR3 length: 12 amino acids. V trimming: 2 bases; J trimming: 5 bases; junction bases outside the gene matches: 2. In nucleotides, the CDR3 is TGTGCCTGGAGTACACAGGGGGACGAGCAGTACTTC. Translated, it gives CAWSTQGDEQYF. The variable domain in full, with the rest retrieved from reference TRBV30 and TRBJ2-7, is SQTIHQWPATLVQPVGSPLSLECTVEGTSNPNLYWYRQAAGRGLQLLFYSVGIGQISSEVPQNLSASRPQDRQFILSSKKLLLSDSGFYLCAWSTQGDEQYFGPGTRLTVT.

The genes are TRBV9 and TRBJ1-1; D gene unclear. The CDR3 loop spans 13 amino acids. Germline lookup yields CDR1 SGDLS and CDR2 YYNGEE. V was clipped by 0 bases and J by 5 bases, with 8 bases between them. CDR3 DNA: TGTGCCAGCAGCGTAGTAGCGGGGACTGAAGCTTTCTTT. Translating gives CASSVVAGTEAFF. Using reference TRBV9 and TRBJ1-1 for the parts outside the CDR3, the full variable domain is DSGVTQTPKHLITATGQRVTLRCSPRSGDLSVYWYQQSLDQGLQFLIQYYNGEERAKGNILERFSAQQFPDLHSELNLSSLELGDSALYFCASSVVAGTEAFFGQGTRLTVV.

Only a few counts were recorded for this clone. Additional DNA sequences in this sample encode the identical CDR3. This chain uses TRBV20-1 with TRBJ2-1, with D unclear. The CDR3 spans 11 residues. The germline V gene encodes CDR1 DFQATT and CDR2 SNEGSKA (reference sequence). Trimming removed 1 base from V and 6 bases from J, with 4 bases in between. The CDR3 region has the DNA TGCAGTGCTAGAGGCCCCAATGAGCAGTTCTTC. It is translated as CSARGPNEQFF.

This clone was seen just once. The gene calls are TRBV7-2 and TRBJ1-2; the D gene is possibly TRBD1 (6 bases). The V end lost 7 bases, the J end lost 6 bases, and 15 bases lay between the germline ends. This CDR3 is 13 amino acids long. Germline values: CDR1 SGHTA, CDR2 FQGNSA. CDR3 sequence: CASTPGAKDGYTF. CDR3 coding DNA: TGTGCCAGCACCCCAGGGGCCAAGGATGGCTACACCTTC.

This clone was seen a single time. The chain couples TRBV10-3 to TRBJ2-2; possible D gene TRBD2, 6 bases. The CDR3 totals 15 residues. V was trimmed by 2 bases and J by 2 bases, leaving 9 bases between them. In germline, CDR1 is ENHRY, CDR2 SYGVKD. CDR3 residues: CAISERGVNTGELFF. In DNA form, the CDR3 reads TGTGCCATCAGTGAGCGCGGGGTCAACACCGGGGAGCTGTTTTTT.

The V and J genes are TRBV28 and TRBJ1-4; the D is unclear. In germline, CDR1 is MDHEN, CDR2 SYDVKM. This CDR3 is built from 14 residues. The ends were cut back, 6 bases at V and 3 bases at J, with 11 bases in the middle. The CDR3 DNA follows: TGTGCCAGCAGCTCAATTGGCGCTAATGAAAAACTGTTTTTT. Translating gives CASSSIGANEKLFF.

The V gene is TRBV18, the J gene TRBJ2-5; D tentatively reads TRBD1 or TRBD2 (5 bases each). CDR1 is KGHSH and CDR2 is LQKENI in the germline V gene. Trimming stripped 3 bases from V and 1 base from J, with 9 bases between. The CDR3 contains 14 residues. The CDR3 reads CASSPAGAQETQYF. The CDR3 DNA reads TGTGCCAGCTCACCTGCCGGGGCCCAAGAGACCCAGTACTTC.

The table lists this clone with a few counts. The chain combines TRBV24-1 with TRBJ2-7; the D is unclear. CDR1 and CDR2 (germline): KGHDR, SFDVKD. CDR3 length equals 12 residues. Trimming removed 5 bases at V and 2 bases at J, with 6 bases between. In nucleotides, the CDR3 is TGTGCCACCAGTGGCCTTGCCTACGAGCAGTACTTC. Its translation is CATSGLAYEQYF.

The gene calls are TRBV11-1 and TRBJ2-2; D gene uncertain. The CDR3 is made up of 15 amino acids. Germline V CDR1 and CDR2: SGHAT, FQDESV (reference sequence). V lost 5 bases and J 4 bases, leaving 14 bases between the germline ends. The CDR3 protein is CASSLSPGVTGELFF. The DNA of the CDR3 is TGTGCCAGCAGCCTATCCCCCGGTGTCACCGGGGAGCTGTTTTTT.

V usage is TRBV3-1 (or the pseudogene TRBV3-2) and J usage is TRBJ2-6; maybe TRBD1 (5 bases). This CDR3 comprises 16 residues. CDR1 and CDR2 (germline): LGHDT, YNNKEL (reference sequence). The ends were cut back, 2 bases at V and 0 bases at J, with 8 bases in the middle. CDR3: CASSQKGPSGANVLTF. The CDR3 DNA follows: TGTGCCAGCAGCCAAAAGGGGCCCTCTGGGGCCAACGTCCTGACTTTC.

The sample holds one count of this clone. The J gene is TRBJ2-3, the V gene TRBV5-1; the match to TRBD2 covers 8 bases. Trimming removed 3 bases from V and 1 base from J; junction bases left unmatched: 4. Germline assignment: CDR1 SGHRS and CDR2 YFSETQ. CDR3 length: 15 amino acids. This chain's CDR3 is CASSSGSGGTDTQYF. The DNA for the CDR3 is TGCGCCAGCAGCTCTGGTAGCGGGGGCACAGATACGCAGTATTTT.

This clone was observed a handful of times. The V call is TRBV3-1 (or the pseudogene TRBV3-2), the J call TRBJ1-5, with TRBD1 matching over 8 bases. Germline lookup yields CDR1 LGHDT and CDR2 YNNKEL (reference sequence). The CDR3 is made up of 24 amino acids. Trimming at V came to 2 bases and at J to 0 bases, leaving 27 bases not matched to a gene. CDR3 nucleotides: TGTGCCAGCAGCCAACAACAATTGACAGGGGTGGTGCTGGGGGGGTCTATTAGCAATCAGCCCCAGCATTTT. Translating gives CASSQQQLTGVVLGGSISNQPQHF.

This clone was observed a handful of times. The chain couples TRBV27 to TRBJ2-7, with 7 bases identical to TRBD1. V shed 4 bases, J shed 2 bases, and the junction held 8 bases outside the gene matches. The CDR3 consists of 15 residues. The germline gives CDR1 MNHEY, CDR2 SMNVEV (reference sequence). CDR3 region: CASSYRTGSAYEQYF. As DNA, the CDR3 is TGTGCCAGCAGTTACAGGACAGGTTCCGCCTACGAGCAGTACTTC.

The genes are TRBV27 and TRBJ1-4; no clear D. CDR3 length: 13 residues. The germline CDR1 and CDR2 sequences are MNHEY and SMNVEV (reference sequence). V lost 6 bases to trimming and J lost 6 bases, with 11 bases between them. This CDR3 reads CASRLMGDEKLFF. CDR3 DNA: TGTGCCAGCAGGCTCATGGGCGATGAAAAACTGTTTTTT.

The CDR3 loop reads CASRILGNTEAFF. CDR3 DNA: TGCGCCAGCCGAATTCTGGGGAACACTGAAGCTTTCTTT. This chain connects TRBV10-2 to TRBJ1-1; D not resolved. The germline gives CDR1 WSHSY, CDR2 SAAADI. Trimming removed 8 bases from V and 1 base from J, with 11 bases in between. The CDR3 consists of 13 residues.

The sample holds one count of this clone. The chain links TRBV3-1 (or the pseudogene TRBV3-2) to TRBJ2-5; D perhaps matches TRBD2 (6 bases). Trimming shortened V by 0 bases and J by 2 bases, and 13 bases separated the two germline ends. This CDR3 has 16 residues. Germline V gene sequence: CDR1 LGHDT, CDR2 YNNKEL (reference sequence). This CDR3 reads CASSQDLPAGQETQYF. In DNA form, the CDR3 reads TGTGCCAGCAGCCAAGATCTTCCTGCGGGGCAAGAGACCCAGTACTTC.